A selection of T cell receptor beta chains follows, all from one sample in a study of blood T cell repertoires in COVID-19. Clones were read by immunoSEQ multiplex PCR, and TCRdb kept only the in-frame ones, dropping some. This sample has some 100,000 clones, with 88% found just once. Sequenced: peripheral blood. These receptors were obtained from a woman in her 70s with acute or convalescent COVID-19. CDR3s include the opening cysteine and the closing phenylalanine or tryptophan. Each record gives: J gene, clone size, D gene, V gene, CDR3 DNA, CDR3 protein. D genes are given only for firm matches. Only some rows state a clone size, as once, few, many or a class for expanded clones.

j_call: TRBJ1-5; clone_size: .; d_call: .; v_call: TRBV27; cdr3_nt: TGTGCCAGCAGTGAAAGGGGCCGATATAGCAATCAGCCCCAGCATTTT; cdr3_aa: CASSERGRYSNQPQHF
j_call: TRBJ2-5; clone_size: few; d_call: TRBD1; v_call: TRBV6-5; cdr3_nt: TGTGCCAGCAGCCGAACCGGGACAGGTGCTGAGACCCAGTACTTC; cdr3_aa: CASSRTGTGAETQYF
j_call: TRBJ1-2; clone_size: .; d_call: .; v_call: TRBV3-1/TRBV3-2; cdr3_nt: TGTGCCAGCAGCCGGACGGACATCTATGGCTACACCTTC; cdr3_aa: CASSRTDIYGYTF
j_call: TRBJ2-6; clone_size: .; d_call: .; v_call: TRBV4-2; cdr3_nt: TGTGCCAGCAGCCCCCACGAGGGAAAAATCGGGTTGGGGGCCAACGTCCTGACTTTC; cdr3_aa: CASSPHEGKIGLGANVLTF
j_call: TRBJ1-1; clone_size: .; d_call: .; v_call: TRBV4-1; cdr3_nt: TGCGCCAGCAGCCAAAGCCTGAGATGGAACACTGAAGCTTTCTTT; cdr3_aa: CASSQSLRWNTEAFF
j_call: TRBJ2-7; clone_size: .; d_call: .; v_call: TRBV5-1; cdr3_nt: TGCGCCAGATCGGGACTTTACGAGCAGTACTTC; cdr3_aa: CARSGLYEQYF
j_call: TRBJ1-6; clone_size: .; d_call: .; v_call: TRBV10-3; cdr3_nt: TGTGCCATCACCGGGTCGGGGAATTCACCCCTCCACTTT; cdr3_aa: CAITGSGNSPLHF
j_call: TRBJ2-2; clone_size: .; d_call: .; v_call: TRBV10-2; cdr3_nt: TGCGCCAGCAGTAGGGGACTTACCACCGGGGAGCTGTTTTTT; cdr3_aa: CASSRGLTTGELFF
j_call: TRBJ2-1; clone_size: .; d_call: TRBD2; v_call: TRBV7-8; cdr3_nt: TGTGCCAGCAGCTTAGTTAAGAGCGGGAGGGACCCCTACAATGAGCAGTTCTTC; cdr3_aa: CASSLVKSGRDPYNEQFF
j_call: TRBJ2-2; clone_size: .; d_call: TRBD1; v_call: TRBV6-4; cdr3_nt: TGTGCCAGCAGACGACAGGGAGAGAGCACCGGGGAGCTGTTTTTT; cdr3_aa: CASRRQGESTGELFF
j_call: TRBJ2-6; clone_size: .; d_call: .; v_call: TRBV7-6; cdr3_nt: TGTGCCAGCAGCTTAGATCTGGGCAGAGCCAAACACTCTGGGGCCAACGTCCTGACTTTC; cdr3_aa: CASSLDLGRAKHSGANVLTF
j_call: TRBJ2-7; clone_size: .; d_call: TRBD2; v_call: TRBV24-1; cdr3_nt: TGTGCCACCAGTGATCCTACTAGCGGGGGGGATATCGACGAGCAGTACTTC; cdr3_aa: CATSDPTSGGDIDEQYF
j_call: TRBJ2-1; clone_size: once; d_call: TRBD1; v_call: TRBV24-1; cdr3_nt: TGTGCCACCAGTGACCCAGACAGGGCAGAGCAGTTCTTC; cdr3_aa: CATSDPDRAEQFF
j_call: TRBJ2-1; clone_size: .; d_call: .; v_call: TRBV7-9; cdr3_nt: TGTGCCAGCAGCTCGGACAGCTACAATGAGCAGTTCTTC; cdr3_aa: CASSSDSYNEQFF
j_call: TRBJ2-2; clone_size: .; d_call: .; v_call: TRBV27; cdr3_nt: TGTGCCAGCAGTCCCCATGCCGGTGGGGAGCTGTTTTTT; cdr3_aa: CASSPHAGGELFF
j_call: TRBJ2-7; clone_size: .; d_call: TRBD2; v_call: TRBV3-1/TRBV3-2; cdr3_nt: TGTGCCAGCAGCGGGGGACTAGCGGGGGGCTACGAGCAGTACTTC; cdr3_aa: CASSGGLAGGYEQYF
j_call: TRBJ1-1; clone_size: .; d_call: .; v_call: TRBV19; cdr3_nt: TGTGCCAGTATCGGGGAAGCGTCTTTGCGTTGGAACACTGAAGCTTTCTTT; cdr3_aa: CASIGEASLRWNTEAFF
j_call: TRBJ1-2; clone_size: .; d_call: TRBD1; v_call: TRBV10-2; cdr3_nt: TGCGCCAGCAGTGAGTCCTTCGGGACAGAGGACTATGGCTACACCTTC; cdr3_aa: CASSESFGTEDYGYTF
j_call: TRBJ1-5; clone_size: .; d_call: TRBD1; v_call: TRBV2; cdr3_nt: TGTGCCAGCAGGTTACAGGGGTTCAATCAGCCCCAGCATTTT; cdr3_aa: CASRLQGFNQPQHF
j_call: TRBJ2-4; clone_size: .; d_call: .; v_call: TRBV10-3; cdr3_nt: TGTGCCATCAGTGAGGGAGCAGGGTTTGTAGCCAAAAACATTCAGTACTTC; cdr3_aa: CAISEGAGFVAKNIQYF
j_call: TRBJ2-1; clone_size: .; d_call: TRBD2; v_call: TRBV9; cdr3_nt: TGTGCCAGCAGCTTAACCGGGACTATAAACAATGAGCAGTTCTTC; cdr3_aa: CASSLTGTINNEQFF
j_call: TRBJ1-1; clone_size: once; d_call: .; v_call: TRBV28; cdr3_nt: TGTGCCAGCAGCAACACCCTGGCGCCGGGAAAGTCGAACACTGAAGCTTTCTTT; cdr3_aa: CASSNTLAPGKSNTEAFF
j_call: TRBJ2-2; clone_size: .; d_call: .; v_call: TRBV13; cdr3_nt: TGTGCCAGCAGCTTAACCCACTCAGGGAACACCGGGGAGCTGTTTTTT; cdr3_aa: CASSLTHSGNTGELFF
j_call: TRBJ1-2; clone_size: .; d_call: .; v_call: TRBV7-8; cdr3_nt: TGTGCCAGCAGCTTAGCGCGGGGCCACTATGGCTACACCTTC; cdr3_aa: CASSLARGHYGYTF
j_call: TRBJ1-2; clone_size: .; d_call: .; v_call: TRBV4-1; cdr3_nt: TGCGCCAGCAGCTCCTTCTATGGCTACACCTTC; cdr3_aa: CASSSFYGYTF